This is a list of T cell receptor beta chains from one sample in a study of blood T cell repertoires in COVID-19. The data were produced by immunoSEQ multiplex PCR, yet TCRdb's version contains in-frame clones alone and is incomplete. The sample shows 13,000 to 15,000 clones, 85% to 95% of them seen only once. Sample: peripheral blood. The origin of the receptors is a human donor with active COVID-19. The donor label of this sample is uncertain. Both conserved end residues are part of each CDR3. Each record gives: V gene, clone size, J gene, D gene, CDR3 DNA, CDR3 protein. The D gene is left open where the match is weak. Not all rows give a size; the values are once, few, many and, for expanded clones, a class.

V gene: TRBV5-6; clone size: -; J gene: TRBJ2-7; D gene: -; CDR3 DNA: TGTGCCAGCAGCTTGGGGCCAACCTACGAGCAGTACTTC; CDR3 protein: CASSLGPTYEQYF
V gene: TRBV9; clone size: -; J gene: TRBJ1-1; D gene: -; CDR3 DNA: TGTGCCAGCAGCGTCCTGACACTCGATGTGGCTGAAGCTTTCTTT; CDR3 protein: CASSVLTLDVAEAFF
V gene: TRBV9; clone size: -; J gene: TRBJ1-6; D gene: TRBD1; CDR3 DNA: TGTGCCAGCAGCGCTCAACCCCGGACAGGAAATTCACCCCTCCACTTT; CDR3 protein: CASSAQPRTGNSPLHF
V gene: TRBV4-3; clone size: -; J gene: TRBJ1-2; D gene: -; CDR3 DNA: TGCGCCAGCAGCCAAGACCTAGGACAGATCTATGGCTACACCTTC; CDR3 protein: CASSQDLGQIYGYTF
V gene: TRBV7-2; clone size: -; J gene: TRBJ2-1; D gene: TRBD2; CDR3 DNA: TGTGCCAGCAGCCCCAGGACTAGCGGGGGGGCCAGTACCTACAATGAGCAGTTCTTC; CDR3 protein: CASSPRTSGGASTYNEQFF
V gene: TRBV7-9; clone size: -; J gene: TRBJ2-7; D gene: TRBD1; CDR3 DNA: TGTGCCAGCAGCTCGGTCACAGGGGCGGAGGTGCAGTACTTC; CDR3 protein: CASSSVTGAEVQYF
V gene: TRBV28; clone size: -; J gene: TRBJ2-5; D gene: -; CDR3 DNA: TGTGCCAGCAGGGCCGGGTTGACGGGGGAGACCCAGTACTTC; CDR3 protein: CASRAGLTGETQYF
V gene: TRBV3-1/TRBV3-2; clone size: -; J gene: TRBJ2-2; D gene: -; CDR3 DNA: TGTGCCAGCAGATCAGGGACTCACCATTACACCGGGGAGCTGTTTTTT; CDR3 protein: CASRSGTHHYTGELFF
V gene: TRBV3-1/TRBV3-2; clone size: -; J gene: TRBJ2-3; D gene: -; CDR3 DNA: TGTGCCAGCAGCCAAGCAACGCCCGGGACAACGCAGTATTTT; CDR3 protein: CASSQATPGTTQYF
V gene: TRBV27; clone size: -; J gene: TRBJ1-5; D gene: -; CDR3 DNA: TGTGCCTCCTCTGAGTGGAGCAATCAGCCCCAGCATTTT; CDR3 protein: CASSEWSNQPQHF
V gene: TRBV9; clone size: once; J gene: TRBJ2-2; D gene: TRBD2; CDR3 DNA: TGTGCCAGCAGCGCCTTTAGCGGGAGCGTCGGAACCGGGGAGCTGTTTTTT; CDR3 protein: CASSAFSGSVGTGELFF
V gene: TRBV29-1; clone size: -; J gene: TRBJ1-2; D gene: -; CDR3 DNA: TGCAGCGTTTTCCAACAGGAGATCTATGGCTACACCTTC; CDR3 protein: CSVFQQEIYGYTF
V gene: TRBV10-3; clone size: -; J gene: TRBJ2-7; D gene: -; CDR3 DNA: TGTGCCATCAGTGATAGGGGAAGGGTCGAGCAGTACTTC; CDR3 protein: CAISDRGRVEQYF
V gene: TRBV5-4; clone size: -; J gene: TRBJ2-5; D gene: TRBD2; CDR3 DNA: TGTGCCAGCAGCTTGGAGGCTAGCGGGGGGGTAGAGACCCAGTACTTC; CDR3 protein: CASSLEASGGVETQYF
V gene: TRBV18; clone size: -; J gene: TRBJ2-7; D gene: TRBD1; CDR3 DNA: TGTGCCAGCTCAAGGGACAGCACAGAGCAGTACTTC; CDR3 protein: CASSRDSTEQYF
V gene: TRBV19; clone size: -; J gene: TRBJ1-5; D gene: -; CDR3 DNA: TGTGCCAGTAGTACTCAGGGTTGGGGCAATCAGCCCCAGCATTTT; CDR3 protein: CASSTQGWGNQPQHF
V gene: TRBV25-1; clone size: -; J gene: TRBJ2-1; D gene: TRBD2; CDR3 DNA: TGTGCCAGCAGTGGGGGACTAGCGGGTGCGAGCTCCTACAATGAGCAGTTCTTC; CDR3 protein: CASSGGLAGASSYNEQFF
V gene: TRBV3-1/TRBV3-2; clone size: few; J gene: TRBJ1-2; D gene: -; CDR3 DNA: TGTGCCAGCAGCAGCGGTGGAGGTCTCGGCTATGGCTACACCTTC; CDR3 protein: CASSSGGGLGYGYTF
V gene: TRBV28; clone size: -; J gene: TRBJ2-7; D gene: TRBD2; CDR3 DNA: TGTGCCAGCAGTTTATACGGACTAGCGGGAGGGCTTCGGGAGCAGTACTTC; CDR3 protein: CASSLYGLAGGLREQYF
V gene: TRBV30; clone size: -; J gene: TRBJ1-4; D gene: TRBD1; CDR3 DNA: TGTGCCTGGAGTGTCCGGACAGGGGGCGTTGAAAAACTGTTTTTT; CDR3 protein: CAWSVRTGGVEKLFF
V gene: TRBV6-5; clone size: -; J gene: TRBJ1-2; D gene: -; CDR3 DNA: TGTGCCAGCCTGGCCGCCGGACAGAACTATGGCTACACCTTC; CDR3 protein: CASLAAGQNYGYTF
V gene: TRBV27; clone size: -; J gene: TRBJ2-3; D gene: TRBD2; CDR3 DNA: TGTGCCAGCAGTTTACATAGAGGGACTAGCGGGGCCTCCACAGATACGCAGTATTTT; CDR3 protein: CASSLHRGTSGASTDTQYF
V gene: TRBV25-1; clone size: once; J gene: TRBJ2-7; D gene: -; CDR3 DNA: TGTGCCAGCAGGAGGACAGGGGACAGAGCGGGAGTCCCTGACGAGCAGTACTTC; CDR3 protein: CASRRTGDRAGVPDEQYF
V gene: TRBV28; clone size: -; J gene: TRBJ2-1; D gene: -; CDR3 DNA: TGTGCCAGCAGTTTACGGTACAATGAGCAGTTCTTC; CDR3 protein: CASSLRYNEQFF
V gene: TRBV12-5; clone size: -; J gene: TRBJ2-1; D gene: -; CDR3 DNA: TGTGCTAGTGGTCGCCGACGGGGTGAGCAGTTCTTC; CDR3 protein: CASGRRRGEQFF
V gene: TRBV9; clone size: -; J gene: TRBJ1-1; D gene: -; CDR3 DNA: TGTGCCAGCAGCGTGGCCGTGAACACTGAAGCTTTCTTT; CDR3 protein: CASSVAVNTEAFF
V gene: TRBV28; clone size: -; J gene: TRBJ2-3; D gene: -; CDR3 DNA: TGTGCCAGCAGCCCTCTAGTCCCCACAGATACGCAGTATTTT; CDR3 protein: CASSPLVPTDTQYF